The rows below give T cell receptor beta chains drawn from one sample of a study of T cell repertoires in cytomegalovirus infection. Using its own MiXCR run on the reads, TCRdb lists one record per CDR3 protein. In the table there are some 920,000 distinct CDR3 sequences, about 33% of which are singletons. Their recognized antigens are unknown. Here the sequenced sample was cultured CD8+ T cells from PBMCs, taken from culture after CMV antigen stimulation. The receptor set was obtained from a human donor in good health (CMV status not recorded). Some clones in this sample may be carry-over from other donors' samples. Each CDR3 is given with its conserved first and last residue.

CDR3: CASSAHRDRFYEQYF
V: TRBV6-1
J: TRBJ2-7

CDR3: CASSPTDFDEQFF
V: TRBV7-7
J: TRBJ2-1

CDR3: CASSPNDPDKYYGYTF
V: TRBV12-3/TRBV12-4
J: TRBJ1-2

CDR3: CASSQRGVWEQYF
V: TRBV10-2
J: TRBJ2-7

CDR3: CASSQGWWAAGEEETQYF
V: TRBV4-1
J: TRBJ2-5

CDR3: CASSQVGQGTDTQYF
V: TRBV4-2
J: TRBJ2-3

CDR3: CASSWTAKDEKLFF
V: TRBV19
J: TRBJ1-4

CDR3: CAIRGGQKLYGYTF
V: TRBV10-3
J: TRBJ1-2

CDR3: CASSPWGSETGANEQFF
V: TRBV7-9
J: TRBJ2-1

CDR3: CSVEGAGEITDTQYF
V: TRBV29-1
J: TRBJ2-3

CDR3: CASSNRDRVDETQYF
V: TRBV7-9
J: TRBJ2-5

CDR3: CASSLGTLNEPLHF
V: TRBV13
J: TRBJ1-6

CDR3: CASRPDGGWETQYF
V: TRBV12-3/TRBV12-4
J: TRBJ2-5

CDR3: CASSYGGGDHNEQFF
V: TRBV6-6
J: TRBJ2-1

CDR3: CASSFAGVETQYF
V: TRBV12-3/TRBV12-4
J: TRBJ2-5

CDR3: CASSSLEGRRYYEQYF
V: TRBV7-9
J: TRBJ2-7

CDR3: CASSYPRDSPGNGYTF
V: TRBV6-2/TRBV6-3
J: TRBJ1-2

CDR3: CASSLPSSEAFF
V: TRBV7-7
J: TRBJ1-1

CDR3: CAISFTTPGTVNYGYTF
V: TRBV10-3
J: TRBJ1-2

CDR3: CASSPSSLAAYEQYF
V: TRBV6-6
J: TRBJ2-7

CDR3: CASSLSRTGVTDTQYF
V: TRBV27
J: TRBJ2-3

CDR3: CASGINRITEAFF
V: TRBV6-2/TRBV6-3
J: TRBJ1-1

CDR3: CASRKHTDTQYF
V: TRBV28
J: TRBJ2-3

CDR3: CASSSRQDLYNEQFF
V: TRBV4-3
J: TRBJ2-1

CDR3: CASSQVWASQETQYF
V: TRBV14
J: TRBJ2-5

CDR3: CSARDPAGFEQYF
V: TRBV20-1
J: TRBJ2-7

CDR3: CASSFSGGLYEQYF
V: TRBV28
J: TRBJ2-7

CDR3: CASSKWNF
V: TRBV7-9
J: TRBJ2-7

CDR3: CASSLMGGNNEQFF
V: TRBV7-2
J: TRBJ2-1

CDR3: CSAISGYSYEQYF
V: TRBV20-1
J: TRBJ2-7

CDR3: CASSLRGGGTEAFF
V: TRBV28
J: TRBJ1-1

CDR3: CASSLVEDTQYF
V: TRBV5-4
J: TRBJ2-3

CDR3: CASSQGGEGYTF
V: TRBV14
J: TRBJ1-2

CDR3: CASSFGQGTEAFF
V: TRBV12-3/TRBV12-4
J: TRBJ1-1

CDR3: CSVEDPRGEYEQYF
V: TRBV29-1
J: TRBJ2-7

CDR3: CASSPGDEKLFF
V: TRBV5-4
J: TRBJ1-4

CDR3: CASSLPGNTGELFF
V: TRBV6-2/TRBV6-3
J: TRBJ2-2

CDR3: CASSFDRGFWEQFF
V: TRBV5-4
J: TRBJ2-1

CDR3: CASSEEGSYNEQFF
V: TRBV6-4
J: TRBJ2-1

CDR3: CASSLAGQGAYYGYTF
V: TRBV7-9
J: TRBJ1-2

CDR3: CASSLSYYGYTF
V: TRBV7-2
J: TRBJ1-2

CDR3: CASSLVLAGISNYGYTF
V: TRBV7-2
J: TRBJ1-2